This entry describes one T cell receptor beta chain. Its antigen is undetermined. Patients chosen for sequencing had CD8+CD57+ cells that had expanded, as shown by flow cytometry. No patient had been given any therapy when blood was sampled. Profiles of TCR beta VDJ and CDR3 were generated from a genomic DNA template. TCRdb reprocessed the reads with MiXCR, giving one entry per CDR3 protein. The table includes about 54,000 distinct CDR3 sequences, around 60% detected once. Germline CDR1 and CDR2: LNHNV and YYDKDF (reference sequence). CDR3 length: 12 amino acids. The V gene lost 2 bases and the J gene lost 8 bases, with 9 bases spanning the gap. This sample is drawn from a study of CD8+CD57+ T cells in acquired aplastic anemia. Study information: The DNA of sorted CD4+ and CD8+ cells averaged roughly 3.2 ug. Study-level results: Any difference that existed in CD8+ Simpson's diversity between patients and controls was not significant.

The genes are TRBV15 and TRBJ1-1; D might be TRBD1 (6 bases). The TCR originated in a human donor with aplastic anemia. The source material was sorted CD4+, CD8+, or CD8+CD57+ T cells (not recorded which) from PBMCs. CDR3 DNA sequence: TGTGCCACCAGCAGACGGGACATAGAAGCTTTCTTT. It yields the protein CATSRRDIEAFF.